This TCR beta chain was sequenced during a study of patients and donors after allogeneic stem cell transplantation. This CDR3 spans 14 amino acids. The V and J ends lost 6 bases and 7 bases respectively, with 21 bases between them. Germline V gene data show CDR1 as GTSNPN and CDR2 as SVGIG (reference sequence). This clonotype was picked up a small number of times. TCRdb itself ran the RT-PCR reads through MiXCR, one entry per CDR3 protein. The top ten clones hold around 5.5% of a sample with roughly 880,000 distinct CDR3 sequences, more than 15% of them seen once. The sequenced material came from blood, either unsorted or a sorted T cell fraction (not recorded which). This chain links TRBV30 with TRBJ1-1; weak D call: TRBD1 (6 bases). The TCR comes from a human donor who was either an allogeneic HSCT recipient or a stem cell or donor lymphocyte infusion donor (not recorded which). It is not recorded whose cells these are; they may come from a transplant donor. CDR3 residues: CACSVRGKVNEAFF. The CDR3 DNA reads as TGTGCCTGTTCTGTCAGGGGAAAAGTCAATGAAGCTTTCTTT.